The source of this TCR beta chain is a study of blood T cell repertoires in COVID-19. Looking at the study overall: The United States, Italy and Spain supplied acute and convalescent COVID-19 samples. T cells, B-cell-depleted T cells, or PBMCs provided the cDNA or gDNA that served as material.

Per germline, CDR1 LGHDT and CDR2 YNNKEL (reference sequence). Trimming left V 0 bases short and J 11 bases short, with 24 bases between. The CDR3 contains 17 residues. The authors' processing: Using reference gene primer amplification, nucleated cell counts were estimated. Generated by immunoSEQ multiplex PCR, the TCRdb table keeps only in-frame clones and is missing some. From that table come the V and J calls and clone size; the DNA was used to work out D and trimming. The sample lists 150,000 to 170,000 clones, over 60% seen once, with 3.7% in the top ten. The receptor was derived from a woman older than 75 with acute or convalescent COVID-19. V gene TRBV3-1 (or the pseudogene TRBV3-2) combines with J gene TRBJ2-3; perhaps TRBD2 as D (7 bases). The sequencing sample was made of peripheral blood. The CDR3 DNA follows: TGTGCCAGCAGCCAAGATCTTTGGGGGCTAGCGGAAAGTCGGCAGTATTTT. This encodes CASSQDLWGLAESRQYF.